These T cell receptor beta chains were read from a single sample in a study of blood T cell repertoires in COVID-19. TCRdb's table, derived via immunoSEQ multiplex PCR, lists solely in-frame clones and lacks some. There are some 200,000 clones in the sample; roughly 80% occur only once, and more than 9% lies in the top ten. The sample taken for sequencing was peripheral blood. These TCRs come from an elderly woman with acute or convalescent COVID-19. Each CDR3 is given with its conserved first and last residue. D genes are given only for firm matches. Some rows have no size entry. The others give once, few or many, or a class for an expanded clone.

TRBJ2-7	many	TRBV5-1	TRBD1	TGCGCCAGCAGCTTGGGAGACAGGGAATACGAGCAGTACTTC	CASSLGDREYEQYF
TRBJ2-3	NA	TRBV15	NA	TGTGCCACCAAAAGCCACTCAAGCACAGATACGCAGTATTTT	CATKSHSSTDTQYF
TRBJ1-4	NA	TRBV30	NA	TGTGCCTGGGGCCAGGGGTTTGGAGAAAAACTGTTTTTT	CAWGQGFGEKLFF
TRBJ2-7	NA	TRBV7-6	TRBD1	TGTGCCAGCAGCGCCGATGTCCGGGACAGGGACTACGAGCAGTACTTC	CASSADVRDRDYEQYF
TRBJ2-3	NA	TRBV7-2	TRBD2	TGTGCCAGCAGCTTAGCTTGGGGGGGTCGCACAGATACGCAGTATTTT	CASSLAWGGRTDTQYF
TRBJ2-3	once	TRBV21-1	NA	TGTGCCAGCAGCAAGCAGAGGGGGCTTAGCACAGATACGCAGTATTTT	CASSKQRGLSTDTQYF
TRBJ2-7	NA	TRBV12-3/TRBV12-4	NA	TGTGCCAGCAGTTTAGCGAGCGAGCAGTACTTC	CASSLASEQYF
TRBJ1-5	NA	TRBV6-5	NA	TGTGCCAGCAGTTCGGGTGGGCAGCCCCAGCATTTT	CASSSGGQPQHF
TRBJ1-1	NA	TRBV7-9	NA	TGTGCCAGCAGCTATACAGCGAACACTGAAGCTTTCTTT	CASSYTANTEAFF
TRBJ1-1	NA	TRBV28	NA	TGTGCCAGCAGTTCCCCTTATCGGGGTGGGAACACTGAAGCTTTCTTT	CASSSPYRGGNTEAFF
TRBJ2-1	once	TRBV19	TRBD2	TGTGCCAGTAGGCGGACTAGCGGGGACTCCTACAATGAGCAGTTCTTC	CASRRTSGDSYNEQFF
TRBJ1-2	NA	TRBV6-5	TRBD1	TGTGCCAGCAGCCCGACAGGGGATACTAACTATGGCTACACCTTC	CASSPTGDTNYGYTF
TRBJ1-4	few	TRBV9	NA	TGTGCCAGCAGCGATTTCCAGGGTAAACTGTTTTTT	CASSDFQGKLFF
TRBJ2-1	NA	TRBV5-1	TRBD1	TGCGCCAGCGGTCCCGGGACAGGGAACAATGAGCAGTTCTTC	CASGPGTGNNEQFF
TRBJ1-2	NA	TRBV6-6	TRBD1	TGTGCCAGCAGTCAACAGGGGGATAACTATGGCTACACCTTC	CASSQQGDNYGYTF
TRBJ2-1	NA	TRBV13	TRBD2	TGTGCCAGCAGCTTCTCCCGGGGGAGCGGGGGGAACAATGAGCAGTTCTTC	CASSFSRGSGGNNEQFF
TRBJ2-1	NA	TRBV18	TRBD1	TGTGCCAGCTCACCACCCGATCGGACAGGGATCTACAATGAGCAGTTCTTC	CASSPPDRTGIYNEQFF
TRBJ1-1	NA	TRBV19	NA	TGTGCCAGTAGTATGCAGAAGAACACTGAAGCTTTCTTT	CASSMQKNTEAFF
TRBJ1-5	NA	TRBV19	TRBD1	TGTGCCAGTAGTGTTGGGGACAGGGGAGTTAGCAATCAGCCCCAGCATTTT	CASSVGDRGVSNQPQHF
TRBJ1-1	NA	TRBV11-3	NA	TGTGCCAGCAGCTTAACTCTGAACACTGAAGCTTTCTTT	CASSLTLNTEAFF
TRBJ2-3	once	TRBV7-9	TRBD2	TGTGCCAGCAGCTCACCGGGACTAGCCTACACAGATACGCAGTATTTT	CASSSPGLAYTDTQYF
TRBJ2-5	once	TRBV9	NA	TGTGCCAGCAGCGCCGCAGGGGCCCTCCTCCAAGAGACCCAGTACTTC	CASSAAGALLQETQYF
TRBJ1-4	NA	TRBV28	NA	TGTGCCAGCACCGAACCCGCAGGATTAAGGGAAAAACTGTTTTTT	CASTEPAGLREKLFF
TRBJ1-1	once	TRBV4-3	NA	TGCGCCAGCAGCCTAACCAGGGCGGGGTTGACTGAAGCTTTCTTT	CASSLTRAGLTEAFF
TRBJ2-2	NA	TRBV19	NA	TGTGCCAGTATCCCCCGCCGGGACAATCCCGGGGAGCTGTTTTTT	CASIPRRDNPGELFF
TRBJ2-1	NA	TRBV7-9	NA	TGTGCCAGCAGCCTCACAGGGGGGGCTGTTGGTGAGCAGTTCTTC	CASSLTGGAVGEQFF
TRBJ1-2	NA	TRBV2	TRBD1	TGTGCCAGCAGTGAAGCTAGGCCGGGACAGGGGGGATCACCCCTCAGTGATTTCTTC	CASSEARPGQGGSPLSDFF
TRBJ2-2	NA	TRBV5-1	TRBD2	TGCGCCAGCAGTCCTCCTCTAGCGGGAGGCGGGGCCACCGGGGAGCTGTTTTTT	CASSPPLAGGGATGELFF
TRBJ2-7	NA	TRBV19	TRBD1	TGTGCCAGTAGTCCCGAGGGACAGCCCTACGAGCAGTACTTC	CASSPEGQPYEQYF
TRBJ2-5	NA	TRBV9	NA	TGTGCCAGCAGCGTAGGGACAAACCAAGAGACCCAGTACTTC	CASSVGTNQETQYF
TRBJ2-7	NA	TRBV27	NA	TGTGCCAGCAGTTACCAGGGAACAACCCTCTACGAGCAGTACTTC	CASSYQGTTLYEQYF
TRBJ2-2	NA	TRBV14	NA	TGTGCCAGCAGGGGCACTCACACCGGGGAGCTGTTTTTT	CASRGTHTGELFF
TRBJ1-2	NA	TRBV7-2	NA	TGTGCCAGCAGCTTGGGGGGACGGAACTATGGCTACACCTTC	CASSLGGRNYGYTF
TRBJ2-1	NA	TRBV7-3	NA	TGTGCCAGCAGCTTAATTGGGGGGTACAATGAGCAGTTCTTC	CASSLIGGYNEQFF
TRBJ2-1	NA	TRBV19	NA	TGTGCCAGTAGTATCGCCGCTGGGAGCTACAATGAGCAGTTCTTC	CASSIAAGSYNEQFF
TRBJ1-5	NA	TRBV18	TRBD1	TGTGCCAGCTCACCGTCAGGGGGCTTGGGGAAGCCCCAGCATTTT	CASSPSGGLGKPQHF
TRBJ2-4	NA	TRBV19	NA	TGTGCCAGTAGTTTATCTTCCAGGGGCGACATTCAGTACTTC	CASSLSSRGDIQYF
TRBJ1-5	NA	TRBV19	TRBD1	TGTGCCAGTAGTATAGCTACAGGGGGAAATCAGCCCCAGCATTTT	CASSIATGGNQPQHF
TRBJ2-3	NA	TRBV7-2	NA	TGTGCCAGCAGCTTAGCGGACTACACAGATACGCAGTATTTT	CASSLADYTDTQYF
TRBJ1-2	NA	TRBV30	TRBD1	TGTGCCTGGAGGGACAGGGGGCGAGGGCTGGGCTACACCTTC	CAWRDRGRGLGYTF
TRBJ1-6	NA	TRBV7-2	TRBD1	TGTGCCAGCAGCCTCGGACAGGGGCCATCACCCCTCCACTTT	CASSLGQGPSPLHF
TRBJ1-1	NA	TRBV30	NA	TGTGCCTGGAGTGCCCGAGGGAACACTGAAGCTTTCTTT	CAWSARGNTEAFF
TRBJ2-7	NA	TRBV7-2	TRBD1	TGTGCCAGCAGCCATAGACAGGGTCCCTACGAGCAGTACTTC	CASSHRQGPYEQYF
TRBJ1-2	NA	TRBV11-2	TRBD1	TGTGCCAGCAGCCCGGACAGGGGCCATGGCTACACCTTC	CASSPDRGHGYTF
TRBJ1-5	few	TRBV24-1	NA	TGTGCCACCAGTCCGGGCAGGGAAGTAGGTCAGCCCCAGCATTTT	CATSPGREVGQPQHF
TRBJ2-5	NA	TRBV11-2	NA	TGTGCCAGCAGCTTAGATGCGGAGACCCAGTACTTC	CASSLDAETQYF
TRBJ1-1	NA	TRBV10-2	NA	TGCGCCAGCAGGCACTCGACAGCCAACACTGAAGCTTTCTTT	CASRHSTANTEAFF
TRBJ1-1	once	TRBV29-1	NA	TGCAGCGTTGTAAGGACAGCAGACACTGAAGCTTTCTTT	CSVVRTADTEAFF
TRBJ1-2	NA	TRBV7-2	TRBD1	TGTGCCAGCAGCTTGGGGGGACAGGGGGCGCTTAACTATGGCTACACCTTC	CASSLGGQGALNYGYTF
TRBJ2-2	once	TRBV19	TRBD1	TGTGCCAGTAGTCTTCTATCGGGACAGGGAAGCGGGGAGCTGTTTTTT	CASSLLSGQGSGELFF
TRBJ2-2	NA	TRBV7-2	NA	TGTGCCAGCAGCCTGGACAGGAACACCGGGGAGCTGTTTTTT	CASSLDRNTGELFF
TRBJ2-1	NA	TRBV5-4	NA	TGTGCCAGCAGCGCCGACAGTGCCCTCAGCAATGAGCAGTTCTTC	CASSADSALSNEQFF
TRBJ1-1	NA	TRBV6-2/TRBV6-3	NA	TGTGCCAGCAGTTACTCGATGCAGGGGATGAACACTGAAGCTTTCTTT	CASSYSMQGMNTEAFF
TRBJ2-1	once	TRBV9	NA	TGTGCCAGCAGCGTAGATGGAGAATACCAGAGCTCCTACAATGAGCAGTTCTTC	CASSVDGEYQSSYNEQFF
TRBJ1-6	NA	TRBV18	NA	TGTGCCAGCTCACCCTGGATTGCGGATTCACCCCTCCACTTT	CASSPWIADSPLHF
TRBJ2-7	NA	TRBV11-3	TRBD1	TGTGCCAGCAGCTTATCCCCCGGGACAGGGGGCGAGGACGAGCAGTACTTC	CASSLSPGTGGEDEQYF